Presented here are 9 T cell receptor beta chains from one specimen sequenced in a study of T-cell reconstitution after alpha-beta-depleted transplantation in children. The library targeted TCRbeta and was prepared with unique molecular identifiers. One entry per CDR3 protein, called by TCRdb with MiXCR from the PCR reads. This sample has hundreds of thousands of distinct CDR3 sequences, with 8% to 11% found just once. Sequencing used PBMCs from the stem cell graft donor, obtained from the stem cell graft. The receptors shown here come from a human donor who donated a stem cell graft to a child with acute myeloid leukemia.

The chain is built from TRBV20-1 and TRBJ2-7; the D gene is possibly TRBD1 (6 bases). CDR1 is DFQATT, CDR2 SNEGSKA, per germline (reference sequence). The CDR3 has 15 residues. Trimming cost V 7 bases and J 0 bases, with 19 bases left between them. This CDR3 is CSVQGPPQGSYEQYF. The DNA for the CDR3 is TGCAGTGTCCAGGGGCCCCCCCAGGGCTCCTACGAGCAGTACTTC.

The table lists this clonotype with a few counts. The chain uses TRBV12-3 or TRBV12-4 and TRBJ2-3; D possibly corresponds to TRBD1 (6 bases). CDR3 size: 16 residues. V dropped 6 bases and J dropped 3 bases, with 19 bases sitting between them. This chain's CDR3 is CASSSGWQGKTDTQYF. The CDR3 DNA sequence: TGTGCCAGCAGCTCGGGTTGGCAGGGGAAGACAGATACGCAGTATTTT.

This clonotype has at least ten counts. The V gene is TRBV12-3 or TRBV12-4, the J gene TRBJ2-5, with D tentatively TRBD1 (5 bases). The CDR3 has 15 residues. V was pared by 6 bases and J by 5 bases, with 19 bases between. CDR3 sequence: CASRLRMTDGETQYF. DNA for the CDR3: TGTGCCAGCAGACTTAGGATGACAGACGGGGAGACCCAGTACTTC.

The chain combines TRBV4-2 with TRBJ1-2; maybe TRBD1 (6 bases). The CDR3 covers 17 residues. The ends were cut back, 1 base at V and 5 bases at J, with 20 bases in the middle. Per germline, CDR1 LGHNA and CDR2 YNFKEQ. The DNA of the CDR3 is TGTGCCAGCAGCCAAGGTGGGGGCTTCGGGACGGAATATGGCTACACCTTC. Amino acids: CASSQGGGFGTEYGYTF.

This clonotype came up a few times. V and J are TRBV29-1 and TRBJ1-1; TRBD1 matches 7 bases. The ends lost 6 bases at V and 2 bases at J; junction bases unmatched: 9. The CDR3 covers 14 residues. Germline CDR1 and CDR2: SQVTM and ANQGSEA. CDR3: CSVTRQGRNTEAFF. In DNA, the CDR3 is TGCAGCGTGACCCGACAGGGCAGAAACACTGAAGCTTTCTTT.

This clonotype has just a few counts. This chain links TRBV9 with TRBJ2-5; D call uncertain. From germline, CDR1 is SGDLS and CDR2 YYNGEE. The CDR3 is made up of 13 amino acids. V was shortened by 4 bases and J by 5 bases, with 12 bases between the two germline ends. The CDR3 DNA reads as TGTGCCAGCAGCCCCTGGATCGGGGAGACCCAGTACTTC. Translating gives CASSPWIGETQYF.

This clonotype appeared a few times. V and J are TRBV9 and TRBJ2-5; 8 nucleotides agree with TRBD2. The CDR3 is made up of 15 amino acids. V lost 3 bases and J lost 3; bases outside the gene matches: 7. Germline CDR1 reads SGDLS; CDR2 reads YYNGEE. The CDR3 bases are TGTGCCAGCAGCGGAGCCGGGCGGGGGGAAGAGACCCAGTACTTC. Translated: CASSGAGRGEETQYF.

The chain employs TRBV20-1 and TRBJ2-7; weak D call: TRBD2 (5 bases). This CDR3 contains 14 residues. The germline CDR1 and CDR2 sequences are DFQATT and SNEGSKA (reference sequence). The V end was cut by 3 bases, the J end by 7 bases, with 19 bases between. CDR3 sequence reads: CSAREARTALEQYF. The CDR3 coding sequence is TGCAGTGCTAGGGAGGCCCGCACTGCTTTAGAGCAGTACTTC.

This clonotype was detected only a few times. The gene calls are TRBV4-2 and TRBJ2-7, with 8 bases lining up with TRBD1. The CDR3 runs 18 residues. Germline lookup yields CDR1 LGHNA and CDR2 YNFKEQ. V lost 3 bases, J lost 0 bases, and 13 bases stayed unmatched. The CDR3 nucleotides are TGTGCCAGCAGCCATCCCGGATCGACAGGGGATAGCTCCTACGAGCAGTACTTC. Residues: CASSHPGSTGDSSYEQYF.